This TCR beta chain is drawn from a study of cytomegalovirus exposure and HLA in healthy donors. Whole-study findings and limits: Presence/absence results assume similar sequencing depth per donor, which may not hold. Many donors shared some public TCRs, even though most TCR sequences were rare. Listed as cytomegalovirus-associated were roughly 180 TCR beta chains.

V was pared by 6 bases and J by 3 bases, with 14 bases between. Per the germline V gene, CDR1 is MNHEY and CDR2 is SMNVEV (reference sequence). There are 14 residues in the CDR3. For this clone: Its specificity is not known.

PCR used 60 Vbeta primers and 13 Jbeta primers. Assay used: immunoSEQ multiplex PCR; TCRdb lists only in-frame clones, some missing. This sample has some 140,000 clones, with around three quarters found just once. V is TRBV27 and J is TRBJ1-1; D call uncertain. The sample was PBMCs. This clonotype was sampled from a man between 35 and 55 years old in good health and CMV-seronegative. CDR3 protein: CASRTSVYDTEAFF. Written as DNA, the CDR3 is TGTGCCAGCAGGACTTCAGTGTACGACACTGAAGCTTTCTTT.